A selection of T cell receptor beta chains follows, all from one sample in a study of blood T cell repertoires in COVID-19. Using immunoSEQ multiplex PCR, the repertoire was profiled, and TCRdb retains in-frame clones only, with some absent. The table includes about 110,000 clones, around 91% detected once. Sequencing was performed on peripheral blood. These receptors all come from a woman older than 75 with acute or convalescent COVID-19. CDR3s include the opening cysteine and the closing phenylalanine or tryptophan. The D gene is left open where the match is weak. Clone size is stated in some rows and not others, as once, few, many or a class when expanded.

TRBJ1-4 - TRBV6-5 - 15 CASSYSGATNEKLFF TGTGCCAGCAGTTACTCAGGGGCAACTAATGAAAAACTGTTTTTT
TRBJ1-2 many TRBV3-1/TRBV3-2 TRBD1 13 CASSQAGQFGYTF TGTGCCAGCAGCCAAGCGGGACAGTTCGGCTACACCTTC
TRBJ1-2 - TRBV29-1 TRBD1 12 CSVGTGVKGYTF TGCAGCGTTGGGACAGGTGTGAAGGGCTACACCTTC
TRBJ2-5 - TRBV9 - 15 CASSATGGRGETQYF TGTGCCAGCAGCGCCACGGGGGGCCGGGGGGAGACCCAGTACTTC
TRBJ2-7 - TRBV18 TRBD1 14 CASSRTGSPYEQYF TGTGCCAGCTCACGGACAGGGAGTCCCTACGAGCAGTACTTC
TRBJ2-2 - TRBV30 TRBD1 16 CAWSPVWTGDTGELFF TGTGCCTGGAGTCCGGTATGGACAGGGGACACCGGGGAGCTGTTTTTT
TRBJ1-5 once TRBV10-2 TRBD1 14 CASSTTGGGQPQHF TGCGCCAGCAGTACAACAGGGGGCGGCCAGCCCCAGCATTTT
TRBJ2-2 - TRBV5-6 - 13 CASSLRVTGELFF TGTGCCAGCAGCTTAAGAGTGACCGGGGAGCTGTTTTTT
TRBJ1-6 - TRBV11-2 TRBD1 16 CASSFTPGQGYSPLHF TGTGCCAGCAGCTTCACACCGGGACAGGGTTATTCACCCCTCCACTTT
TRBJ1-5 - TRBV11-2 - 17 CASSLVGRHVRNQPQHF TGTGCCAGCAGCTTAGTGGGGCGGCATGTCCGCAATCAGCCCCAGCATTTT
TRBJ1-6 - TRBV30 TRBD1 18 CAWRGQGFAVSHNSPLHF TGTGCCTGGAGGGGACAGGGGTTCGCTGTTAGCCATAATTCACCCCTCCACTTT
TRBJ1-1 - TRBV6-6 - 15 CASSYIQGPSLLAFF TGTGCCAGCAGTTACATCCAGGGGCCCTCCCTTTTGGCTTTCTTT
TRBJ2-1 few TRBV7-2 - 13 CASSLAGDNEQFF TGTGCCAGCAGCTTAGCCGGGGACAATGAGCAGTTCTTC
TRBJ2-3 few TRBV19 TRBD1 15 CASSTGTGHADTQYF TGTGCCAGTAGTACCGGGACAGGGCACGCAGATACGCAGTATTTT
TRBJ1-4 - TRBV10-3 - 13 CATRTSREEKLFF TGTGCCACCCGGACAAGTCGTGAGGAAAAACTGTTTTTT
TRBJ2-7 - TRBV7-6 TRBD1 14 CASSFEQGAYEQYF TGTGCCAGCAGCTTCGAACAGGGGGCTTACGAGCAGTACTTC
TRBJ2-4 - TRBV11-3 - 14 CASSPAGQKNIQYF TGTGCCAGCAGCCCCGCGGGACAGAAAAACATTCAGTACTTC
TRBJ2-5 - TRBV4-1 TRBD2 16 CASSQDVAGGQETQYF TGCGCCAGCAGCCAAGATGTAGCGGGGGGCCAAGAGACCCAGTACTTC
TRBJ2-7 - TRBV9 TRBD1 14 CASSVGQGAYEQYF TGTGCCAGCAGCGTGGGACAGGGGGCCTACGAGCAGTACTTC
TRBJ2-3 - TRBV18 TRBD1 19 CASNTPGQDFPPDTDTQYF TGTGCCAGTAATACGCCGGGACAGGATTTTCCCCCCGACACAGATACGCAGTATTTT
TRBJ1-6 once TRBV14 TRBD1 15 CASSQDTGVDSPLHF TGTGCCAGCAGCCAAGATACAGGGGTAGATTCACCCCTCCACTTT
TRBJ1-6 - TRBV20-1 TRBD1 18 CSASRTGGVVMSNSPLHF TGCAGTGCTAGTCGGACAGGGGGAGTCGTTATGAGTAATTCACCCCTCCACTTT
TRBJ2-7 once TRBV4-1 TRBD1 15 CASSQEGTGRYEQYF TGCGCCAGCAGCCAAGAGGGGACAGGGAGATACGAGCAGTACTTC
TRBJ2-7 - TRBV4-1 - 13 CASAGGQYYEQYF TGCGCCAGCGCGGGGGGACAGTACTACGAGCAGTACTTC
TRBJ1-4 - TRBV5-5 - 16 CASSLAAQSKYEKLFF TGTGCCAGCAGCTTGGCAGCGCAGTCTAAATATGAAAAACTGTTTTTT
TRBJ2-7 - TRBV2 - 15 CASSEGTTTAHEQYF TGTGCCAGCAGTGAAGGGACGACGACAGCCCACGAGCAGTACTTC